Below are 29 T cell receptor beta chains sequenced from a single sample in a study of spatial heterogeneity in lung cancer (dated by TCRdb to the late 2010s). The sample's time point label, in plain terms: sample taken at primary tumor resection. Whole RNA extracted from tumor and nontumor lung tissue, or from cryopreserved PBMC samples, was used for TCR sequencing without cell sorting. The library was generated by 5' RACE. Reads for this sample came from a NextSeq 500. TCRdb passed the public sequencing reads through fastp at Q25 and MiXCR, retaining productive beta sequences. Each record represents a unique CDR3 protein, reported with the most common genes and DNA among its rows. This sample has about 23,000 distinct CDR3 sequences in its table, and 4.7% of those were observed once. The ten largest clones take up about 5.5% of the sample. Sample: PBMCs, taken at surgery. Every receptor here comes from a male donor with early-stage non-small cell lung cancer.

The chain links TRBV6-1 to TRBJ2-5; 7 bases map to TRBD1. The CDR3 totals 14 residues. CDR1 and CDR2 (germline): MNHNS, SASEGT. The J segment lost 5 bases and the V segment lost 2 bases, leaving 5 bases of the junction unmatched. CDR3 amino acids: CASSETRQGETQYF. The CDR3 DNA reads TGTGCCAGCAGTGAAACCCGACAGGGCGAGACCCAGTACTTC.

This clonotype was seen many times. The chain joins TRBV15 to TRBJ1-4, with 7 bases that match TRBD1. CDR1 and CDR2 (germline): LNHNV, YYDKDF (reference sequence). The CDR3 contains 14 residues. Trimming at V came to 6 bases and at J to 3 bases, leaving 4 bases not matched to a gene. The CDR3 DNA reads TGTGCCACCAGACAGGGACAGCCTAATGAAAAACTGTTTTTT. Translating it yields CATRQGQPNEKLFF.

There are many counts of this clonotype. The rearrangement uses TRBV6-6 and TRBJ1-3; the D gene is possibly TRBD1 (6 bases). This CDR3 has 15 amino acids. Germline lookup yields CDR1 MNHNY and CDR2 SVGAGI (reference sequence). V was pared by 7 bases and J by 2 bases, with 15 bases between. DNA of the CDR3: TGTGCCAGCACCCTGGGGGCAGGGGCTGGAAACACCATATATTTT. Translation: CASTLGAGAGNTIYF.

This clonotype was detected many times. The chain couples TRBV2 to TRBJ2-7; the D is unclear. V lost 3 bases, J lost 1 base, and 13 bases lay in between. Germline V CDR1 and CDR2: SNHLY, FYNNEI. The CDR3 consists of 15 residues. DNA of the CDR3: TGTGCCAGCAGTGAGGGTAGTTATGGGTCCTACGAGCAGTACTTC. It translates to CASSEGSYGSYEQYF.

At least ten counts were recorded for this clonotype. Here the CDR3 reads CASNPGQGSYNEQFF. The DNA for the CDR3 is TGTGCCAGCAACCCGGGACAGGGATCCTACAATGAGCAGTTCTTC. The V call is TRBV7-8, the J call TRBJ2-1; TRBD1 matches at 9 bases. CDR3 size: 15 residues. CDR1 SGHVS and CDR2 FQNEAQ come from the germline V gene. Losses at the gene ends were 7 bases for V and 1 base for J; bases not matched to a gene: 5. The full variable domain, in which reference TRBV7-8 and TRBJ2-1 provide the parts outside the CDR3, is GAGVSQSPRYKVAKRGQDVALRCDPISGHVSLFWYQQALGQGPEFLTYFQNEAQLDKSGLPSDRFFAERPEGSVSTLKIQRTQQEDSAVYLCASNPGQGSYNEQFFGPGTRLTVL.

This clonotype came up a few times. The chain has TRBV18 and TRBJ1-3, with D unclear. Per germline, CDR1 KGHSH and CDR2 LQKENI. The V and J ends lost 3 bases and 0 bases respectively, with 9 bases between them. The CDR3 loop spans 15 amino acids. CDR3 DNA: TGTGCCAGCTCACCCGACACACTCTCTGGAAACACCATATATTTT. It translates to CASSPDTLSGNTIYF.

This clonotype was seen many times. This sequence joins TRBV27 and TRBJ2-5; 7 nucleotides line up with TRBD2. This CDR3 comprises 15 residues. Germline lookup yields CDR1 MNHEY and CDR2 SMNVEV (reference sequence). J gave up 5 bases and V 1 base, and 7 bases lay outside the gene matches. The CDR3 DNA reads TGTGCCAGCAGTTTATTCCGGACTAGGCTCGAGACCCAGTACTTC. Amino acid sequence: CASSLFRTRLETQYF.

By share of the sample, this clonotype is medium-sized (0.01 to 0.1%). This chain uses TRBV2 with TRBJ2-6; TRBD1 or TRBD2 may be the D gene (5 bases each). The V end lost 6 bases, the J end lost 4 bases, and 13 bases lay between the germline ends. The CDR3 sequence is 15 residues long. Per the germline V gene, CDR1 is SNHLY and CDR2 is FYNNEI. CDR3 loop: CASRGTALGANVLTF. The CDR3 DNA reads as TGTGCCAGCAGGGGGACGGCCTTGGGGGCCAACGTCCTGACTTTC.

A few counts support this clonotype. V is TRBV12-3 or TRBV12-4 and J is TRBJ2-1; no clear D. This CDR3 is 15 amino acids long. V lost 3 bases and J 4 bases, leaving 13 bases between the germline ends. CDR3 sequence reads: CASSFSLDGYNEQFF. The CDR3 region has the DNA TGTGCCAGCAGTTTTTCCCTGGATGGGTACAATGAGCAGTTCTTC.

This clonotype showed up just a few times. V gene TRBV19 combines with J gene TRBJ2-1; 10 nucleotides agree with TRBD2. Germline V gene sequence: CDR1 LNHDA, CDR2 SQIVND (reference sequence). Trimming removed 5 bases from V and 9 bases from J; junction bases left unmatched: 10. The CDR3 is made up of 15 amino acids. The CDR3, as DNA: TGTGCCAGTAGTCCCGCAGCAGCGGGAGGGGTTGAGCAGTTCTTC. Its translation: CASSPAAAGGVEQFF.

In its sample, this clonotype was seen many times. This rearrangement joins TRBV6-1 to TRBJ1-2; D may be TRBD1 (5 bases). This CDR3 contains 14 residues. Germline V gene data show CDR1 as MNHNS and CDR2 as SASEGT. Trimming cost V 1 base and J 4 bases, with 10 bases left between them. CDR3: CASSEGGYGYGYTF. In DNA form, the CDR3 reads TGTGCCAGCAGTGAAGGGGGGTACGGCTATGGCTACACCTTC.

This clonotype was recorded many times. The V and J genes are TRBV3-1 and TRBJ2-6, with 13 bases matching TRBD2. The germline V gene has CDR1 LGHDT and CDR2 YNNKEL (reference sequence). V dropped 4 bases and J dropped 2; count of bases not matched to a gene: 14. The CDR3 covers 21 residues. The CDR3 sequence: CASSPLWTSGRSRTGANVLTF. CDR3 sequence (DNA): TGTGCCAGCAGCCCCCTTTGGACTAGCGGGAGATCTAGGACTGGGGCCAACGTCCTGACTTTC. The whole variable domain, filled in from reference TRBV3-1 and TRBJ2-6, reads DTAVSQTPKYLVTQMGNDKSIKCEQNLGHDTMYWYKQDSKKFLKIMFSYNNKELIINETVPNRFSPKSPDKAHLNLHINSLELGDSAVYFCASSPLWTSGRSRTGANVLTFGAGSRLTVL.

Notes on this clonotype: Because the CDR3 is missing its conserved closing phenylalanine or tryptophan, this is likely a read error. J is TRBJ2-3 and V is TRBV20-1; 13 positions match TRBD2. With 3 bases clipped from V and 3 bases from J, the junction kept 3 bases outside the gene matches. This CDR3 has 15 residues. CDR1 is DFQATT and CDR2 is SNEGSKA in the germline V gene (reference sequence). The CDR3 DNA reads TGCAGTGCTAGCAAGACTAGCGGGGGGACAGATACGCAGTATTTA. This translates into CSASKTSGGTDTQYL.

The table lists this clonotype with many counts. The chain joins TRBV6-4 to TRBJ2-3, with 9 positions matching TRBD1. Germline values: CDR1 MRHNA, CDR2 SNTAGT. After removal of 4 bases from V and 1 base from J, the junction contained 3 bases not matched to a gene. The CDR3 has 15 amino acids. CDR3 DNA: TGTGCCAGCAGTGTAAGGACAGGGGGCACAGATACGCAGTATTTT. Protein product: CASSVRTGGTDTQYF.

This clonotype occurred many times. The chain is built from TRBV7-8 and TRBJ2-3; D is possibly TRBD1 or TRBD2 (5 bases each). Trimming removed 5 bases from V and 2 bases from J, with 17 bases in between. In germline, CDR1 is SGHVS, CDR2 FQNEAQ. CDR3 size: 16 residues. CDR3 amino acids: CASSLRDALPTDTQYF. The CDR3 DNA is TGTGCCAGCAGCCTTAGGGACGCTCTACCCACAGATACGCAGTATTTT.

This clonotype has ten or more counts. This rearrangement joins TRBV18 to TRBJ1-1; D possibly corresponds to TRBD1 (5 bases). The CDR3 sequence is 15 residues long. Per the germline V gene, CDR1 is KGHSH and CDR2 is LQKENI. V lost 3 bases, J lost 1 base, and 12 bases lay in between. CDR3: CASSPRGRRNTEAFF. DNA of the CDR3: TGTGCCAGCTCACCCCGGGGACGGAGGAACACTGAAGCTTTCTTT.

This clonotype has ten or more counts. This chain joins TRBV12-3 or TRBV12-4 and TRBJ2-3, with TRBD2 matching 7 bases. The V segment lost 6 bases and the J segment 4 bases; nucleotides outside the gene matches: 7. The CDR3 runs to 14 residues. The chain's CDR3 is CASRFGRGADTQYF. The CDR3 DNA follows: TGTGCCAGCAGGTTCGGTCGGGGGGCAGATACGCAGTATTTT.

Details on this clonotype: Mismatch with germline at one junction end may stem from a read error. V and J are TRBV6-1 and TRBJ2-7; D tentatively reads TRBD1 or TRBD2 (6 bases each). Per the germline V gene, CDR1 is MNHNS and CDR2 is SASEGT. The CDR3 has 16 residues. DNA for the CDR3: TGTGCCAGCAGTGAAAAAACGGGGGCAGGCTCCCACGAGCAGTACTTC. It yields the protein CASSEKTGAGSHEQYF.

This clonotype has at least ten counts. The CDR3 sequence is CASSLKQGSGYTF. The CDR3 nucleotides read TGTGCCAGCAGTTTAAAACAGGGGTCTGGCTACACCTTC. J is TRBJ1-2 and V is TRBV6-5; TRBD1 matches 7 bases. This CDR3 spans 13 amino acids. V trimming: 4 bases; J trimming: 7 bases; junction bases outside the gene matches: 6. In germline, CDR1 is MNHEY, CDR2 SVGAGI.

This clonotype was seen repeatedly, ten times or more. CDR3 bases: TGTGCCAGCAGCTTGGGACCTAATGAAAAACTGTTTTTT. Translating gives CASSLGPNEKLFF. The chain recombines TRBV7-3 with TRBJ1-4, with D possibly being TRBD1 (5 bases). The CDR3 covers 13 residues. V shed 3 bases and J shed 3 bases, with 5 bases lying between them. CDR1 and CDR2 from the germline V gene are SGHTA and FQGTGA.

This clonotype has a count of ten or more. The chain employs TRBV11-2 and TRBJ1-6; D is ambiguous. V was shortened by 1 base and J by 3 bases, with 7 bases between the two germline ends. Germline assignment: CDR1 SGHAT and CDR2 FQNNGV. The CDR3 contains 15 residues. CDR3 loop: CASSLAADYNSPLHF. The DNA of the CDR3 is TGTGCCAGCAGCTTAGCGGCTGACTATAATTCACCCCTCCACTTT.

This clonotype came up many times. The chain carries TRBV5-1 and TRBJ1-5; 7 bases fit TRBD1. V dropped 1 base and J dropped 3; count of bases not matched to a gene: 4. The CDR3 spans 15 residues. The germline V gene encodes CDR1 SGHRS and CDR2 YFSETQ. The CDR3 sequence: CASSLTGAINQPQHF. The CDR3 DNA is TGCGCCAGCAGCTTGACAGGGGCGATCAATCAGCCCCAGCATTTT.

This clonotype appeared many times. This chain uses TRBV7-7 with TRBJ2-1, with 15 bases fitting TRBD2. V lost 6 bases, J lost 8 bases, and 5 bases stayed unmatched. The CDR3 runs to 15 residues. Germline CDR1 SSHAT, CDR2 FNYEAQ (reference sequence). The CDR3 loop reads CASSWTSGGADEQFF. CDR3 DNA: TGTGCCAGCAGTTGGACTAGCGGGGGGGCGGATGAGCAGTTCTTC.

This clonotype was seen repeatedly, ten times or more. The gene calls are TRBV6-2 or TRBV6-3 and TRBJ1-1; no clear D. This CDR3 has 14 amino acids. V lost 1 base to trimming and J lost 0 bases, with 6 bases between them. Germline CDR1 and CDR2: MNHEY and SVGEGT. CDR3 protein: CASSYWRMNTEAFF. CDR3 DNA: TGTGCCAGCAGTTACTGGAGAATGAACACTGAAGCTTTCTTT.

This clonotype was recorded at least ten times. CDR3 bases: TGCAGCGTTGTTCTGTCGGGAGTGTTTAACGAGCAGTACTTC. It codes for CSVVLSGVFNEQYF. The chain recombines TRBV29-1 with TRBJ2-7; weak D call: TRBD2 (6 bases). The CDR3 is 14 residues long. The germline V gene encodes CDR1 SQVTM and CDR2 ANQGSEA. Trimming cost V 4 bases and J 5 bases, with 18 bases left between them.

This clonotype was counted ten times or more. The rearrangement joins TRBV9 to TRBJ2-3; D perhaps matches TRBD2 (6 bases). This CDR3 is built from 16 residues. Germline V gives CDR1 SGDLS, CDR2 YYNGEE. V lost 6 bases and J lost 2, with 19 bases in between. CDR3 amino acids: CASTAEGKRATDTQYF. CDR3 coding DNA: TGTGCCAGCACCGCGGAGGGGAAGCGGGCCACAGATACGCAGTATTTT. The variable domain in full, completed from reference TRBV9 and TRBJ2-3, reads DSGVTQTPKHLITATGQRVTLRCSPRSGDLSVYWYQQSLDQGLQFLIQYYNGEERAKGNILERFSAQQFPDLHSELNLSSLELGDSALYFCASTAEGKRATDTQYFGPGTRLTVL.

In this sample, this clonotype turned up many times. This sequence joins TRBV19 and TRBJ2-3; D gene uncertain. The CDR3 totals 14 residues. Germline CDR1 is LNHDA and CDR2 is SQIVND (reference sequence). V was cut by 8 bases and J by 0 bases, with 12 bases left in between. The CDR3 sequence is CASGPSSSTDTQYF. The CDR3 coding sequence is TGTGCCAGTGGACCGAGTTCTAGCACAGATACGCAGTATTTT.

The chain carries TRBV18 and TRBJ2-5; TRBD2 aligns across 8 bases. CDR1 KGHSH and CDR2 LQKENI come from the germline V gene. The CDR3 is made up of 16 amino acids. The trim removed 4 bases at V and 4 bases at J, leaving 11 bases unmatched. The CDR3 is CASSLVAAGALETQYF. The CDR3, as DNA: TGTGCCAGCTCACTGGTTGCAGCGGGAGCATTAGAGACCCAGTACTTC.

This clonotype was detected ten times or more. The CDR3 here is CASSLFRNNEQFF. The CDR3 nucleotides read TGCGCCAGCAGCTTGTTCCGGAACAATGAGCAGTTCTTC. This rearrangement joins TRBV5-1 to TRBJ2-1; D is unresolved. The CDR3 has 13 amino acids. V lost 1 base to trimming and J lost 5 bases, with 7 bases between them. Germline loops: CDR1 SGHRS, CDR2 YFSETQ.